A single sample is the source of the 17 T cell receptor beta chains below, sequenced in a study of neoadjuvant nivolumab and ipilimumab in lung cancer. Profiling relied on immunoSEQ multiplex PCR, and the TCRdb table lists in-frame clones only, not all of them. This sample has 24,000 or so clones, with 65% to 85% found just once. This sample comprised peripheral blood, obtained before neoadjuvant nivolumab, alone or with ipilimumab. The receptor source for this set is an adult with non-small cell lung cancer.

The chain carries TRBV29-1 and TRBJ1-2, with D possibly TRBD1 on 5 matching bases. CDR3 length: 15 amino acids. The germline V and J ends were trimmed by 1 base and 4 bases, with 16 bases remaining between them. Germline CDR1 is SQVTM and CDR2 is ANQGSEA. This chain's CDR3 is CSVEGRGMQAYGYTF. Written as DNA, the CDR3 is TGCAGCGTTGAAGGGCGGGGGATGCAGGCCTATGGCTACACCTTC.

V usage is TRBV4-1 and J usage is TRBJ2-7; no clear D. CDR1 MGHRA and CDR2 YSYEKL come from the germline V gene. The V end was cut by 0 bases, the J end by 5 bases, with 5 bases between. This CDR3 has 12 residues. The CDR3 nucleotides are TGCGCCAGCAGCCAAGAGGGGAACGAGCAGTACTTC. It translates to CASSQEGNEQYF.

J is TRBJ2-3 and V is TRBV19; no definite D call. Germline V lookup: CDR1 LNHDA, CDR2 SQIVND (reference sequence). The CDR3 runs to 14 residues. V lost 3 bases and J 0 bases, leaving 7 bases between the germline ends. CDR3 region: CASSISTSTDTQYF. Written as DNA, the CDR3 is TGTGCCAGTAGTATTTCGACCAGCACAGATACGCAGTATTTT.

The table lists this clone with a count of one. J is TRBJ1-1 and V is TRBV7-3; D might be TRBD1 (5 bases). Germline assignment: CDR1 SGHTA and CDR2 FQGTGA. Trimming left V 5 bases short and J 4 bases short, with 17 bases between. The CDR3 sequence is 15 residues long. CDR3 amino acids: CASSIPRVGGTEAFF. Written as DNA, the CDR3 is TGTGCCAGCAGCATCCCCCGGGTTGGGGGCACTGAAGCTTTCTTT.

This chain joins TRBV10-3 and TRBJ1-3; D unresolved. The V end was cut by 0 bases, the J end by 3 bases, with 12 bases between. Germline V gene sequence: CDR1 ENHRY, CDR2 SYGVKD. CDR3 length: 16 amino acids. The CDR3 coding sequence is TGTGCCATCAGTGAGTCGGGAATGAGACTTGGAAACACCATATATTTT. Translated: CAISESGMRLGNTIYF.

The chain links TRBV19 to TRBJ2-2; possibly TRBD1 for D (6 bases). The CDR3 runs to 14 residues. V was shortened by 10 bases and J by 0 bases, with 12 bases between the two germline ends. Germline CDR1 reads LNHDA; CDR2 reads SQIVND (reference sequence). CDR3 nucleotides: TGTGCCACCAGGGGAACACCGAACACCGGGGAGCTGTTTTTT. Protein product: CATRGTPNTGELFF.

This chain joins TRBV9 and TRBJ2-7, with 7 positions matching TRBD1. Germline CDR1 is SGDLS and CDR2 is YYNGEE. This CDR3 region has 14 residues. V trimming: 4 bases; J trimming: 1 base; junction bases outside the gene matches: 5. The CDR3 sequence: CASSPGQESYEQYF. CDR3 DNA: TGTGCCAGCAGCCCCGGACAGGAGTCCTACGAGCAGTACTTC.

The rearrangement joins TRBV27 to TRBJ2-4, with D uncertain. The CDR3 consists of 15 residues. CDR1 and CDR2 from the germline V gene are MNHEY and SMNVEV (reference sequence). Trimming cost V 2 bases and J 1 base, with 9 bases left between them. The CDR3: CASSLGLGAKNIQYF. The DNA of the CDR3 is TGTGCCAGCAGTTTAGGTCTGGGGGCCAAAAACATTCAGTACTTC.

The rearrangement joins TRBV5-1 to TRBJ1-4; 9 bases are a match to TRBD1. This CDR3 spans 15 amino acids. Germline CDR1 is SGHRS and CDR2 is YFSETQ. Germline trimming cut 4 bases from V and 4 bases from J; bases unmatched to any gene: 5. DNA for the CDR3: TGCGCCAGCAGCGAACAGGGGGCGGGTAATGAAAAACTGTTTTTT. It yields the protein CASSEQGAGNEKLFF.

The chain links TRBV27 to TRBJ1-1, with D unclear. The CDR3 extends over 12 amino acids. Germline values: CDR1 MNHEY, CDR2 SMNVEV (reference sequence). The germline V and J ends were trimmed by 6 bases and 6 bases, with 11 bases remaining between them. CDR3 sequence reads: CASRLSGAEAFF. As DNA, the CDR3 is TGTGCCAGCAGACTCTCCGGGGCTGAAGCTTTCTTT.

The V call is TRBV7-2, the J call TRBJ1-2; no clear D gene. This CDR3 contains 14 residues. Trimming took 5 bases from V and 6 from J, leaving 16 bases between them. Germline V CDR1 and CDR2: SGHTA, FQGNSA. This CDR3 is CASSPDPNRHGYTF. The CDR3 DNA follows: TGTGCCAGCAGCCCCGACCCCAATAGGCATGGCTACACCTTC.

The J gene is TRBJ1-5, the V gene TRBV6-1; D perhaps matches TRBD1 (5 bases). CDR1 and CDR2 from the germline V gene are MNHNS and SASEGT. The V and J ends lost 0 bases and 3 bases respectively, with 9 bases between them. This CDR3 has 15 residues. In DNA form, the CDR3 reads TGTGCCAGCAGTGAAGCGGGACTGATCAATCAGCCCCAGCATTTT. It specifies CASSEAGLINQPQHF.

The chain has TRBV29-1 and TRBJ1-1; tentative D call: TRBD1 (5 bases). V gave up 7 bases and J gave up 7 bases, with 16 bases separating them. CDR3 length equals 12 residues. CDR1 is SQVTM, CDR2 ANQGSEA, per germline. The CDR3 region has the DNA TGCAGCGGATCATGGGGGGAAGTTGAAGCTTTCTTT. Amino acid sequence: CSGSWGEVEAFF.

The chain uses TRBV7-2 and TRBJ1-1; D is perhaps TRBD1 (6 bases). This CDR3 is 14 amino acids long. Germline V gene lookup returns CDR1 SGHTA and CDR2 FQGNSA. The V end was cut by 5 bases, the J end by 1 base, with 11 bases between. This CDR3 is CASSQGRQNTEAFF. As DNA, the CDR3 is TGTGCCAGCAGCCAGGGGAGGCAGAACACTGAAGCTTTCTTT.

The rearrangement uses TRBV7-3 and TRBJ2-5; 8 bases are a match to TRBD2. Germline V gene sequence: CDR1 SGHTA, CDR2 FQGTGA. Trimming cost V 5 bases and J 5 bases; bases outside gene matches: 10. The CDR3 consists of 15 residues. CDR3 sequence (DNA): TGTGCCAGCAGCACCCAGAGCGGGGGTGGGGAGACCCAGTACTTC. This gives the protein CASSTQSGGGETQYF.

The rearrangement joins TRBV14 to TRBJ1-1, with D uncertain. Trimming removed 7 bases at V and 3 bases at J, with 6 bases between. This CDR3 is built from 11 residues. The germline V gene has CDR1 SGHDN and CDR2 FVKESK. This CDR3 is CASIRDTEAFF. CDR3 coding DNA: TGTGCCAGCATCCGCGACACTGAAGCTTTCTTT.

Concerning this clone: The same CDR3 also results from other DNA sequences found in this sample. The J gene is TRBJ2-7, the V gene TRBV6-6, with TRBD2 matching over 7 bases. Germline V gene data show CDR1 as MNHNY and CDR2 as SVGAGI (reference sequence). The V segment lost 6 bases and the J segment 2 bases; nucleotides outside the gene matches: 1. The CDR3 loop spans 12 amino acids. The chain's CDR3 is CASRRGTYEQYF. In DNA form, the CDR3 reads TGTGCCAGCAGGCGGGGGACCTACGAGCAGTACTTC.